This T cell receptor (beta chain) was profiled in a study of post-analysis software for immune sequencing data. Study information: The patients showed relapsing-remitting, secondary progressive and progressive-relapsing multiple sclerosis courses.

V lost 6 bases and J lost 4; bases outside the gene matches: 8. This CDR3 spans 13 amino acids. The germline V gene encodes CDR1 SQVTM and CDR2 ANQGSEA. With regard to this clonotype: Its specificity is not known.

Study conclusions and caveats: When patients were compared with controls, about five TRBV segments were more frequent, TRBV5-6, TRBV5-1 and TRBV20-1 among them. By F measure, samples from a shared preparation batch strongly co-clustered. Patients with multiple sclerosis recorded significantly lower normalized Chao1 diversity than controls, the study found.

Unique-molecular-identifier-tagged TCR beta cDNA libraries were used. Yield was roughly 0.5 million cDNA molecules from 1 to 10 million T cells. TCRdb fed the PCR reads into MiXCR, producing one record per CDR3 protein. The data contain hundreds of thousands of distinct CDR3 sequences, more than 50% of them singletons. The sequence was obtained from a girl under 10 years old with multiple sclerosis. The sample comprised blood. V usage is TRBV29-1 and J usage is TRBJ1-2; 7 bases align to TRBD1. The CDR3 DNA reads as TGCAGCGTCGTTGTCCGGGACAGCTATGGCTACACCTTC. Amino acids: CSVVVRDSYGYTF.